These 20 T cell receptor beta chains share one sample of origin, sequenced in a study of blood T cell repertoires in COVID-19. Libraries were prepared by immunoSEQ multiplex PCR; TCRdb keeps only in-frame clonotypes and omits some of them. This table has roughly 170,000 clones, roughly nine tenths appearing once. Specimen: peripheral blood. These receptor sequences come from an older man with active or convalescent COVID-19.

The chain carries TRBV27 and TRBJ1-5; D is perhaps TRBD1 (6 bases). V was shortened by 4 bases and J by 6 bases, with 16 bases between the two germline ends. The CDR3 covers 15 residues. Germline values: CDR1 MNHEY, CDR2 SMNVEV (reference sequence). The CDR3: CASSSEGQRGQPQHF. CDR3 DNA sequence: TGTGCCAGCAGTTCCGAAGGACAGCGGGGTCAGCCCCAGCATTTT.

The chain carries TRBV9 and TRBJ2-2, with 10 nucleotides matching TRBD2. CDR1 and CDR2 from the germline V gene are SGDLS and YYNGEE. The CDR3 totals 21 residues. V lost 0 bases to trimming and J lost 6 bases; unmatched junction nucleotides: 20. The CDR3 protein is CASSVGPGGASSGSRAGELFF. DNA for the CDR3: TGTGCCAGCAGCGTAGGGCCAGGGGGCGCGTCTAGCGGGAGCCGGGCCGGGGAGCTGTTTTTT.

The J gene is TRBJ2-1, the V gene TRBV5-1, with 9 nucleotides matching TRBD2. J gave up 2 bases and V 0 bases, and 3 bases lay outside the gene matches. CDR1 and CDR2 (germline): SGHRS, YFSETQ. The CDR3 contains 16 residues. CDR3 in amino acids: CASSLVPSGTYNEQFF. CDR3 DNA: TGCGCCAGCAGCTTGGTCCCTAGCGGGACCTACAATGAGCAGTTCTTC.

The rearrangement uses TRBV28 and TRBJ2-7; a possible D gene is TRBD2 (5 bases). The CDR3 runs to 13 residues. The germline V gene has CDR1 MDHEN and CDR2 SYDVKM. Trimming took 6 bases from V and 0 from J, leaving 9 bases between them. CDR3 DNA: TGTGCCAGCAGCCAAGGGAGCTCCTACGAGCAGTACTTC. It yields the protein CASSQGSSYEQYF. The variable domain in full, with the rest retrieved from reference TRBV28 and TRBJ2-7, is DVKVTQSSRYLVKRTGEKVFLECVQDMDHENMFWYRQDPGLGLRLIYFSYDVKMKEKGDIPEGYSVSREKKERFSLILESASTNQTSMYLCASSQGSSYEQYFGPGTRLTVT.

V usage is TRBV6-5 and J usage is TRBJ1-1; D remains ambiguous. CDR3 length: 13 residues. The germline V gene encodes CDR1 MNHEY and CDR2 SVGAGI. V was shortened by 8 bases and J by 3 bases, with 13 bases between the two germline ends. CDR3 nucleotide sequence: TGTGCCAGCGGCGGAACTACGGACACTGAAGCTTTCTTT. It codes for CASGGTTDTEAFF.

V gene TRBV27 combines with J gene TRBJ1-4; no definite D call. The germline CDR1 and CDR2 sequences are MNHEY and SMNVEV (reference sequence). V was trimmed by 4 bases and J by 12 bases, leaving 12 bases between them. This CDR3 comprises 12 residues. CDR3 DNA: TGTGCCAGCAGTTCACCCTTAGGAGAACTGTTTTTT. Its protein is CASSSPLGELFF.

The rearrangement joins TRBV6-5 to TRBJ1-5; D possibly corresponds to TRBD1 (6 bases). The V gene's germline CDR1 is MNHEY and CDR2 SVGAGI. The CDR3 consists of 15 residues. Trimming removed 6 bases at V and 5 bases at J, with 17 bases between. CDR3 in DNA: TGTGCCAGCAGCCTGTCACAGGGTGCCTATCAGCCCCAGCATTTT. Encoded protein: CASSLSQGAYQPQHF.

The chain is built from TRBV29-1 and TRBJ1-2, with TRBD1 matching 9 bases. The CDR3 loop spans 13 amino acids. CDR1 SQVTM and CDR2 ANQGSEA come from the germline V gene. The J segment lost 4 bases and the V segment lost 1 base, leaving 1 base of the junction unmatched. For the CDR3, the DNA is TGCAGCGTTGAAGTGGGACAGGGCTATGGCTACACCTTC. Protein product: CSVEVGQGYGYTF.

J is TRBJ2-3 and V is TRBV18; 13 bases align to TRBD2. CDR3 length: 15 residues. Germline values: CDR1 KGHSH, CDR2 LQKENI. V gave up 6 bases and J gave up 5 bases; unmatched junction bases: 5. The CDR3 protein is CASSGLAGEGDTQYF. The DNA for the CDR3 is TGTGCCAGCTCCGGACTAGCGGGAGAGGGAGATACGCAGTATTTT.

The chain carries TRBV5-1 and TRBJ1-5; 9 nucleotides align to TRBD1. Trimming removed 3 bases from V and 4 bases from J; junction bases left unmatched: 5. Germline V gene sequence: CDR1 SGHRS, CDR2 YFSETQ. The length of the CDR3 is 15 residues. CDR3 nucleotide sequence: TGCGCCAGCAGCTCCTCCGGGACAGGGAATCAGCCCCAGCATTTT. Protein: CASSSSGTGNQPQHF.

The chain has TRBV11-2 and TRBJ2-5; 9 positions agree with TRBD1. V was clipped by 4 bases and J by 4 bases; unmatched bases: 10. The CDR3 extends over 16 amino acids. Germline CDR1 reads SGHAT; CDR2 reads FQNNGV. CDR3 residues: CASSSPGTGSSETQYF. The DNA of the CDR3 is TGTGCCAGCAGCTCACCCGGGACAGGGAGTTCAGAGACCCAGTACTTC.

This clone was recorded a few times. This chain uses TRBV19 with TRBJ1-5, with D hard to call. This CDR3 has 14 residues. CDR1 is LNHDA and CDR2 is SQIVND in the germline V gene (reference sequence). The V end lost 6 bases, the J end lost 1 base, and 10 bases lay between the germline ends. CDR3 region: CASRGSGSNQPQHF. CDR3 sequence (DNA): TGTGCCAGTAGAGGGAGTGGGAGCAATCAGCCCCAGCATTTT.

V usage is TRBV7-9 and J usage is TRBJ1-2, with D perhaps matching TRBD1 (5 bases). CDR3 length equals 15 residues. CDR1 is SEHNR and CDR2 is FQNEAQ in the germline V gene (reference sequence). The V gene lost 4 bases and the J gene lost 5 bases, with 17 bases spanning the gap. CDR3 nucleotides: TGTGCCAGCAGCTGGGAGGCGAAGACAGTATATGGCTACACCTTC. This encodes CASSWEAKTVYGYTF.

J is TRBJ1-4 and V is TRBV19, with TRBD1 as a possible D gene (5 bases). The germline V gene has CDR1 LNHDA and CDR2 SQIVND (reference sequence). This CDR3 has 14 residues. The germline V and J ends were trimmed by 6 bases and 6 bases, with 14 bases remaining between them. In DNA, the CDR3 is TGTGCCAGTAGCCAGGGCAGTTCGGATGAAAAACTGTTTTTT. This encodes CASSQGSSDEKLFF.

The sample holds one count of this clone. V usage is TRBV5-1 and J usage is TRBJ1-4; D is unresolved. Germline values: CDR1 SGHRS, CDR2 YFSETQ. The CDR3 has 13 residues. Deletions cut 1 base from V and 2 bases from J, with 3 bases between. CDR3 loop: CASSLSTNEKLFF. The CDR3 DNA follows: TGCGCCAGCAGCTTGTCGACTAATGAAAAACTGTTTTTT.

V and J are TRBV7-9 and TRBJ1-2; perhaps TRBD1 as D (6 bases). CDR3 length equals 18 residues. V lost 4 bases and J lost 2, with 23 bases in between. Germline CDR1 and CDR2: SEHNR and FQNEAQ (reference sequence). The CDR3 sequence: CASSSDTTLQGTNYGYTF. In DNA, the CDR3 is TGTGCCAGCAGCTCCGACACGACCCTACAGGGTACAAACTATGGCTACACCTTC.

The J gene is TRBJ2-7, the V gene TRBV15, with 7 bases that match TRBD2. This CDR3 is built from 16 residues. Trimming cost V 8 bases and J 3 bases; bases outside gene matches: 16. Germline V gene sequence: CDR1 LNHNV, CDR2 YYDKDF (reference sequence). The CDR3 DNA reads as TGTGCCACCGCCCCGGGGGGTAGAGACTCTTTCTACGAGCAGTACTTC. Encoded protein: CATAPGGRDSFYEQYF.

J is TRBJ1-5 and V is TRBV11-2; possibly TRBD1 for D (5 bases). CDR1 is SGHAT, CDR2 FQNNGV, per germline. Trimming left V 4 bases short and J 11 bases short, with 15 bases between. The CDR3 is made up of 13 amino acids. In DNA, the CDR3 is TGTGCCAGCAGCTCCCTCGACAAGACAGCCCAGCATTTT. The encoded protein is CASSSLDKTAQHF.

The rearrangement joins TRBV4-3 to TRBJ1-1; D is unresolved. The germline CDR1 and CDR2 sequences are LGHNA and YSLEER. V lost 0 bases and J 8 bases, leaving 10 bases between the germline ends. The CDR3 totals 13 residues. CDR3 residues: CASSQDPVYEAFF. CDR3 DNA: TGCGCCAGCAGCCAAGATCCCGTCTACGAAGCTTTCTTT.

The V and J genes are TRBV4-3 and TRBJ2-5; 12 bases are shared with TRBD2. The ends lost 2 bases at V and 3 bases at J; junction bases unmatched: 1. The CDR3 has 15 residues. Germline-derived CDR1 and CDR2 are LGHNA and YSLEER. CDR3 nucleotides: TGCGCCAGCAGCCAACGACTAGCGGGAGAAGAGACCCAGTACTTC. Protein: CASSQRLAGEETQYF.